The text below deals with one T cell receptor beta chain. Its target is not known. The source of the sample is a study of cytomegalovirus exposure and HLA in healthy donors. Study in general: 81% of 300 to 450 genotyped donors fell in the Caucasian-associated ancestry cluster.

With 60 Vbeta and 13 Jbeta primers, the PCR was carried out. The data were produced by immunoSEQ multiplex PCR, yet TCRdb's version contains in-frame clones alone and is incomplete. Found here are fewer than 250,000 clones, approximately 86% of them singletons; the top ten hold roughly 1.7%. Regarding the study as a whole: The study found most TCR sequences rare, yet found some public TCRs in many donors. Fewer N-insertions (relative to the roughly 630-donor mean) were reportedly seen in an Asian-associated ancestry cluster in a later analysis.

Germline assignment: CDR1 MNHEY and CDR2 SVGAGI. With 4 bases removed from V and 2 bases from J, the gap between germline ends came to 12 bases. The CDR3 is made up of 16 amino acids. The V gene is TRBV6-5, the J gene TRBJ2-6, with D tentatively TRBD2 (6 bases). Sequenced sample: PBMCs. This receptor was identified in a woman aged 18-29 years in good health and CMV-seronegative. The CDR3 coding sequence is TGTGCCAGCAGTTTTTCGGGACTTCCTGGGGCCAACGTCCTGACTTTC. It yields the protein CASSFSGLPGANVLTF.